The 12 T cell receptor beta chains below were found in one sample sequenced in a study of T cells in Graves' hyperthyroidism and ophthalmopathy. Researchers took RNA transcripts and amplified the TCR beta CDR3 regions from them. HTBI primers were used for first-round RT-PCR of the TCR CDR3. TCRdb passed the multiplex PCR reads through MiXCR, listing each CDR3 protein once. The sample lists 550,000 to 700,000 distinct CDR3 sequences; approximately 14% were seen once. The specimen was blood. The receptor set was obtained from a woman in her forties with Graves' ophthalmopathy.

This clonotype appeared once. The V call is TRBV2, the J call TRBJ1-1; TRBD1 is a possible D gene (6 bases). V dropped 4 bases and J dropped 5 bases, with 14 bases sitting between them. CDR1 SNHLY and CDR2 FYNNEI come from the germline V gene. The CDR3 extends over 14 amino acids. CDR3 loop: CASSGDTGGTEAFF. The CDR3 DNA reads TGTGCCAGCAGTGGGGACACCGGGGGGACTGAAGCTTTCTTT. The full variable domain, rest sourced from reference TRBV2 and TRBJ1-1, is EPEVTQTPSHQVTQMGQEVILRCVPISNHLYFYWYRQILGQKVEFLVSFYNNEISEKSEIFDDQFSVERPDGSNFTLKIRSTKLEDSAMYFCASSGDTGGTEAFFGQGTRLTVV.

In this sample, this clonotype turned up many times. The chain has TRBV4-2 and TRBJ1-2, with a tentative D call TRBD1 (5 bases). The CDR3 totals 13 residues. Germline V gives CDR1 LGHNA, CDR2 YNFKEQ. V lost 8 bases to trimming and J lost 2 bases, with 12 bases between them. The CDR3 DNA reads TGTGCCAGCGGGGACGGAAGAAACTATGGCTACACCTTC. The encoded protein is CASGDGRNYGYTF.

This clonotype was found many times. This rearrangement joins TRBV6-2 or TRBV6-3 to TRBJ2-7; a possible D gene is TRBD2 (6 bases). Trimming left V 4 bases short and J 3 bases short, with 13 bases between. The germline V gene has CDR1 MNHEY and CDR2 SVGEGT. This CDR3 has 14 amino acids. The CDR3 sequence: CASSSGTTSYEQYF. As DNA, the CDR3 is TGTGCCAGCAGTTCCGGGACGACTAGCTACGAGCAGTACTTC.

This clonotype was seen at least ten times. V is TRBV25-1 and J is TRBJ1-2; D unresolved. The CDR3 covers 11 residues. Germline V gene sequence: CDR1 MGHDK, CDR2 SYGVNS. V was shortened by 6 bases and J by 8 bases, with 10 bases between the two germline ends. In nucleotides, the CDR3 is TGTGCCAGCAGACCGAGAAGGGGCTACACCTTC. This sequence encodes CASRPRRGYTF.

This clonotype was observed a handful of times. The chain is built from TRBV11-2 and TRBJ2-6; D remains unclear. This CDR3 is built from 18 residues. Per germline, CDR1 SGHAT and CDR2 FQNNGV. V lost 5 bases, J lost 2 bases, and 19 bases lay in between. The CDR3 loop reads CASSGGNFPGAGANVLTF. The CDR3 DNA reads TGTGCCAGCAGCGGTGGGAACTTCCCTGGGGCTGGGGCCAACGTCCTGACTTTC.

This clonotype appeared many times. The genes are TRBV6-1 and TRBJ1-2, with 7 bases aligning to TRBD1. The V and J ends lost 6 bases and 4 bases, in that order; junction bases with no gene match: 8. Germline CDR1 reads MNHNS; CDR2 reads SASEGT. The CDR3 contains 14 residues. DNA of the CDR3: TGTGCCAGCAGCCGGGACAGAGGCCCCTATGGCTACACCTTC. This translates into CASSRDRGPYGYTF.

This clonotype was seen repeatedly, ten times or more. The V gene is TRBV10-3, the J gene TRBJ2-2; no clear D gene. The germline V and J ends were trimmed by 7 bases and 7 bases, with 22 bases remaining between them. The CDR3 is 16 residues long. Germline V gives CDR1 ENHRY, CDR2 SYGVKD. In DNA form, the CDR3 reads TGTGCCATCAACTCAAGGGTCGGAGCAAGTATCGGGGAGCTGTTTTTT. Its translation: CAINSRVGASIGELFF.

This clonotype was recorded at least ten times. The rearrangement joins TRBV5-1 to TRBJ2-7; possible D gene TRBD1, 5 bases. The CDR3 length is 14 residues. V lost 3 bases to trimming and J lost 0 bases, with 10 bases between them. CDR1 and CDR2 from the germline V gene are SGHRS and YFSETQ. CDR3 in amino acids: CASSWNRFSYEQYF. The CDR3 DNA follows: TGCGCCAGCAGCTGGAACAGGTTCTCCTACGAGCAGTACTTC.

This clonotype was seen repeatedly, ten times or more. This chain links TRBV28 with TRBJ1-2; weak D call: TRBD1 (5 bases). The CDR3 consists of 14 residues. The V gene lost 4 bases and the J gene lost 2 bases, with 11 bases spanning the gap. The germline V gene has CDR1 MDHEN and CDR2 SYDVKM. In DNA, the CDR3 is TGTGCCAGCAGTTCTCCGACAGTGAACTATGGCTACACCTTC. It is translated as CASSSPTVNYGYTF.

This clonotype was counted many times. The chain uses TRBV12-3 or TRBV12-4 and TRBJ1-1; D gene unclear. The CDR3 spans 13 residues. V lost 7 bases and J lost 5, with 14 bases in between. In DNA, the CDR3 is TGTGCCAGCAACGCAGGCGGGAGGACTGAAGCTTTCTTT. It yields the protein CASNAGGRTEAFF.

This clonotype was seen ten or more times. This chain uses TRBV27 with TRBJ1-5; D remains ambiguous. V was trimmed by 2 bases and J by 9 bases, leaving 17 bases between them. Germline CDR1 and CDR2: MNHEY and SMNVEV (reference sequence). There are 15 residues in the CDR3. The CDR3 region has the DNA TGTGCCAGCAGTTTAACGGCCGGGCCCTCCGGGCCCCAGCATTTT. Amino acid sequence: CASSLTAGPSGPQHF.

At least ten counts were recorded for this clonotype. The CDR3 coding sequence is TGCGCCAGCAGCCCTGAACCCACCCCATGGACCGGGGAGCTGTTTTTT. It encodes CASSPEPTPWTGELFF. The rearrangement uses TRBV5-1 and TRBJ2-2; no reliable D call. V dropped 4 bases and J dropped 5 bases, with 18 bases sitting between them. Germline-derived CDR1 and CDR2 are SGHRS and YFSETQ. CDR3 size: 16 residues. Full variable domain (rest looked up from reference TRBV5-1 and TRBJ2-2): KAGVTQTPRYLIKTRGQQVTLSCSPISGHRSVSWYQQTPGQGLQFLFEYFSETQRNKGNFPGRFSGRQFSNSRSEMNVSTLELGDSALYLCASSPEPTPWTGELFFGEGSRLTVL.